The sequence of this TCR beta chain was determined in a study of T cells in Graves' hyperthyroidism and ophthalmopathy. Background on the study: Once the initial diagnosis was made, peripheral blood was obtained before any treatment. General study points: Blood also contained most expanded thyroid clonotypes above 0.001.

This clonotype was counted ten times or more. Its specificity is unknown. Ophthalmopathy in the patients scored at least 3 on Clinical Activity Score and at least 4 on NOSPECS grade, lasting under 3 months. Reasons for excluding patients were uncontrolled infection, other autoimmune disease, pregnancy or lactation. The CDR3 has 15 amino acids. The V gene's germline CDR1 is MDHEN and CDR2 SYDVKM. Deletions cut 11 bases from V and 2 bases from J, with 21 bases between. Amplification of TCR beta CDR3 regions used RNA as the template. The HTBI set primed first-round TCR CDR3 RT-PCR. TCRdb passed the multiplex PCR reads through MiXCR, listing each CDR3 protein once. Among more than 500,000 distinct CDR3 sequences, roughly 14% were seen once, and the ten largest hold about 4.5%.

The chain employs TRBV28 and TRBJ1-2, with a weak D call TRBD1 (6 bases). This TCR was recovered from a woman aged 40 to 50 with Graves' ophthalmopathy. Input material: blood. CDR3 in DNA: TGTGCCCACTCCAGAGGGGGGCCATCGAACTATGGCTACACCTTC. This encodes CAHSRGGPSNYGYTF.